These 27 T cell receptor beta chains were sequenced from one sample in a study of blood T cell repertoires in COVID-19. Profiled with immunoSEQ multiplex PCR; TCRdb holds only in-frame clones, not every one. The data show about 200,000 clones, roughly 89% seen once. Sequenced material: peripheral blood. These TCRs come from a man younger than 40 who had recovered from COVID-19.

The chain has TRBV4-2 and TRBJ2-1, with 10 bases fitting TRBD2. The germline V gene encodes CDR1 LGHNA and CDR2 YNFKEQ. The CDR3 spans 16 residues. J lost 8 bases, V lost 0 bases, and 7 bases had no gene match. CDR3 loop: CASSQDGVAGGYEQFF. In DNA form, the CDR3 reads TGTGCCAGCAGCCAAGATGGGGTAGCGGGGGGTTATGAGCAGTTCTTC.

The chain recombines TRBV7-2 with TRBJ1-5; no definite D call. Looked up from germline, CDR1 is SGHTA and CDR2 is FQGNSA. The CDR3 covers 12 residues. The V end was cut by 4 bases, the J end by 6 bases, with 7 bases between. CDR3 region: CASSSSGQPQHF. The CDR3 nucleotides are TGTGCCAGCAGCTCATCGGGTCAGCCCCAGCATTTT.

The DNA for the CDR3 is TGCGCCAGCAGCCTTTCCGGAACTAGCGGGAACACCGGGGAGCTGTTTTTT. Protein: CASSLSGTSGNTGELFF. J is TRBJ2-2 and V is TRBV5-1; TRBD2 aligns across 8 bases. The CDR3 contains 17 residues. V was pared by 4 bases and J by 1 base, with 9 bases of the junction left unmatched. The germline V gene encodes CDR1 SGHRS and CDR2 YFSETQ.

As for this clone: This sample includes further DNA sequences coding for the same CDR3. The genes are TRBV5-1 and TRBJ2-5; TRBD1 might be the D (6 bases). V was shortened by 2 bases and J by 1 base, with 6 bases between the two germline ends. This CDR3 has 13 amino acids. Germline CDR1 SGHRS, CDR2 YFSETQ. CDR3 in amino acids: CASSLQGQETQYF. The CDR3 DNA sequence: TGCGCCAGCAGCTTACAGGGCCAAGAGACCCAGTACTTC.

This chain links TRBV4-2 with TRBJ2-5; 8 nucleotides match TRBD1. The CDR3 sequence is 18 residues long. Per germline, CDR1 LGHNA and CDR2 YNFKEQ. The junction had 12 bases not matched to a gene; V was cut back by 0 bases and J by 3 bases. The CDR3 reads CASSQDRAQGALKETQYF. In DNA, the CDR3 is TGTGCCAGCAGCCAAGATAGGGCGCAGGGGGCTTTAAAAGAGACCCAGTACTTC.

The table lists this clone with a few counts. The chain employs TRBV2 and TRBJ1-2, with D hard to call. The V gene's germline CDR1 is SNHLY and CDR2 FYNNEI. This CDR3 is 12 amino acids long. Written as DNA, the CDR3 is TGTGCTCGGGAAACTGATAACTATGGCTACACCTTC. Translated, it gives CARETDNYGYTF.

This chain uses TRBV5-6 with TRBJ2-7; tentative D call: TRBD1 (6 bases). The CDR3 is made up of 17 amino acids. CDR1 SGHDT and CDR2 YYEEEE come from the germline V gene. V lost 0 bases and J lost 2, with 18 bases in between. The CDR3 protein is CASSLVRVQGRAYEQYF. CDR3 DNA: TGTGCCAGCAGCTTGGTTCGCGTACAGGGAAGGGCCTACGAGCAGTACTTC.

For this clone: Other DNA sequences in this sample translate to the same CDR3. This sequence joins TRBV5-1 and TRBJ1-1, with 7 nucleotides matching TRBD1. The CDR3 runs to 14 residues. The V segment lost 7 bases and the J segment 2 bases; nucleotides outside the gene matches: 8. The germline CDR1 and CDR2 sequences are SGHRS and YFSETQ. The CDR3 bases are TGCGCCAGCTCAACCGGGACAGATAACACTGAAGCTTTCTTT. This encodes CASSTGTDNTEAFF.

This clone was observed once. The V gene is TRBV7-6, the J gene TRBJ1-1; 9 bases agree with TRBD1. Germline CDR1 reads SGHVS; CDR2 reads FNYEAQ. The CDR3 is 18 amino acids. Trimming at V came to 5 bases and at J to 3 bases, leaving 16 bases not matched to a gene. In DNA, the CDR3 is TGTGCCAGCAGCCGCTGGGCGGACAGGGGCGTCGAGGACACTGAAGCTTTCTTT. It encodes CASSRWADRGVEDTEAFF.

The chain couples TRBV3-1 (or the pseudogene TRBV3-2) to TRBJ2-3; maybe TRBD2 (6 bases). There are 14 residues in the CDR3. V was pared by 1 base and J by 5 bases, with 10 bases between. Germline CDR1 LGHDT, CDR2 YNNKEL (reference sequence). CDR3 region: CASSQGSGGDTQYF. The CDR3 DNA sequence: TGTGCCAGCAGCCAAGGTAGCGGCGGAGATACGCAGTATTTT.

J is TRBJ1-1 and V is TRBV27; maybe TRBD1 (5 bases). CDR3 length: 14 residues. Germline V lookup: CDR1 MNHEY, CDR2 SMNVEV (reference sequence). The ends were cut back, 3 bases at V and 5 bases at J, with 13 bases in the middle. The CDR3 DNA reads TGTGCCAGCAGTTTGGGGGGGATGAGGACTGAAGCTTTCTTT. Translation gives CASSLGGMRTEAFF.

Only a few counts were recorded for this clone. The rearrangement joins TRBV7-2 to TRBJ1-2; D is possibly TRBD1 (5 bases). Germline CDR1 and CDR2: SGHTA and FQGNSA. This CDR3 has 14 amino acids. Deletions cut 5 bases from V and 4 bases from J, with 14 bases between. The CDR3 spells CASSPPTEAYGYTF. CDR3 DNA sequence: TGTGCCAGCAGCCCTCCGACAGAAGCCTATGGCTACACCTTC.

The V call is TRBV3-1 (or the pseudogene TRBV3-2), the J call TRBJ1-4; 9 positions agree with TRBD1. V gave up 8 bases and J gave up 4 bases; unmatched junction bases: 5. The CDR3 runs 14 residues. The germline V gene has CDR1 LGHDT and CDR2 YNNKEL (reference sequence). The DNA of the CDR3 is TGTGCCAGCGGAAGGACAGGGGTTAATGAAAAACTGTTTTTT. It is translated as CASGRTGVNEKLFF.

The chain combines TRBV7-6 with TRBJ2-7, with D perhaps TRBD2 (5 bases). V was clipped by 5 bases and J by 0 bases, with 20 bases between them. Germline V gene lookup returns CDR1 SGHVS and CDR2 FNYEAQ. The CDR3 consists of 17 residues. The CDR3 nucleotides are TGTGCCAGCAGCCCACCCCCGAGGGAGCGTAGCTCCTACGAGCAGTACTTC. Translated, it gives CASSPPPRERSSYEQYF.

This rearrangement joins TRBV9 to TRBJ2-3, with 8 bases matching TRBD2. Germline V gives CDR1 SGDLS, CDR2 YYNGEE. After removal of 2 bases from V and 6 bases from J, the junction contained 8 bases not matched to a gene. The CDR3 consists of 15 residues. The CDR3 nucleotides are TGTGCCAGCAGCGTTATAGCGGGGCCTTCGGATACGCAGTATTTT. Its translation: CASSVIAGPSDTQYF.

This clone was detected only once. This sequence joins TRBV5-1 and TRBJ2-7; 9 bases match TRBD1. V lost 5 bases to trimming and J lost 5 bases; unmatched junction nucleotides: 14. Germline CDR1 and CDR2: SGHRS and YFSETQ. There are 16 residues in the CDR3. The CDR3 DNA follows: TGCGCCAGCAGGCGTAACCGGGGGACAGGGAATGACGAGCAGTACTTC. This encodes CASRRNRGTGNDEQYF.

This CDR3 reads CASSIAEGARGGYTF. CDR3 nucleotide sequence: TGTGCCAGTAGTATAGCGGAGGGGGCGAGAGGTGGCTACACCTTC. The chain has TRBV19 and TRBJ1-2, with TRBD1 matching over 7 bases. The CDR3 is 15 residues long. CDR1 is LNHDA, CDR2 SQIVND, per germline (reference sequence). The junction had 9 bases not matched to a gene; V was cut back by 1 base and J by 7 bases.

This clone was counted only a few times. The rearrangement uses TRBV5-5 and TRBJ1-5; D call uncertain. The CDR3 sequence is 14 residues long. V shed 0 bases and J shed 7 bases, with 11 bases lying between them. Germline-derived CDR1 and CDR2 are SGHKS and YYEKEE (reference sequence). This CDR3 is CASSLGQAWQPQHF. The CDR3 DNA reads TGTGCCAGCAGCTTGGGGCAGGCATGGCAGCCCCAGCATTTT.

A single count supports this clone. The V call is TRBV9, the J call TRBJ1-2, with 12 nucleotides matching TRBD1. The length of the CDR3 is 15 residues. The J segment lost 5 bases and the V segment lost 3 bases, leaving 5 bases of the junction unmatched. Germline loops: CDR1 SGDLS, CDR2 YYNGEE. The CDR3 protein is CASSAGQGAQYGYTF. CDR3 nucleotide sequence: TGTGCCAGCAGCGCGGGACAGGGGGCTCAGTATGGCTACACCTTC.

V is TRBV10-3 and J is TRBJ2-2; 8 bases fit TRBD1. Germline V CDR1 and CDR2: ENHRY, SYGVKD. The trim removed 7 bases at V and 1 base at J, leaving 8 bases unmatched. The CDR3 loop spans 16 amino acids. This chain's CDR3 is CAITSSGTGNTGELFF. DNA of the CDR3: TGTGCCATCACCTCATCAGGGACAGGGAACACCGGGGAGCTGTTTTTT.

V is TRBV2 and J is TRBJ1-2, with 7 bases matching TRBD1. J gave up 4 bases and V 5 bases, and 10 bases lay outside the gene matches. CDR1 is SNHLY, CDR2 FYNNEI, per germline. This CDR3 is 15 amino acids long. The CDR3 reads CASSYAPGQPYGYTF. CDR3 DNA sequence: TGTGCCAGCAGTTACGCTCCGGGACAGCCCTATGGCTACACCTTC.

The rearrangement joins TRBV7-8 to TRBJ2-2, with 7 bases fitting TRBD1. Germline CDR1 is SGHVS and CDR2 is FQNEAQ. The CDR3 sequence is 17 residues long. Trimming removed 5 bases from V and 4 bases from J; junction bases left unmatched: 13. The CDR3 sequence is CASSPTGFLALTGELFF. CDR3 coding DNA: TGTGCCAGCAGCCCGACAGGGTTTCTTGCCCTCACCGGGGAGCTGTTTTTT.

This sequence joins TRBV9 and TRBJ2-7, with 7 bases identical to TRBD1. The length of the CDR3 is 15 residues. The trim removed 4 bases at V and 0 bases at J, leaving 7 bases unmatched. From germline, CDR1 is SGDLS and CDR2 YYNGEE. The CDR3 bases are TGTGCCAGCAGCCCCCGGACAGGTGCCTCCTACGAGCAGTACTTC. This gives the protein CASSPRTGASYEQYF.

The chain combines TRBV19 with TRBJ1-2; tentative D call: TRBD1 (6 bases). Germline V gives CDR1 LNHDA, CDR2 SQIVND (reference sequence). The germline V and J ends were trimmed by 5 bases and 11 bases, with 15 bases remaining between them. The CDR3 runs to 12 residues. The CDR3 DNA sequence: TGTGCCAGTAGTGTGCCCAGGGGACAATACACCTTC. Translated, it gives CASSVPRGQYTF.

This clone was observed a single time. The chain has TRBV4-2 and TRBJ1-5; D gene uncertain. The CDR3 sequence is 14 residues long. CDR1 is LGHNA, CDR2 YNFKEQ, per germline. The germline V and J ends were trimmed by 1 base and 4 bases, with 8 bases remaining between them. The CDR3 region has the DNA TGTGCCAGCAGCCAAGTAAGTGCGAATCAGCCCCAGCATTTT. This codes for CASSQVSANQPQHF.

The genes are TRBV6-5 and TRBJ1-2, with 7 bases matching TRBD1. Germline CDR1 is MNHEY and CDR2 is SVGAGI. The CDR3 length is 13 residues. With 7 bases clipped from V and 4 bases from J, the junction kept 6 bases outside the gene matches. The CDR3: CASILTGSYGYTF. The CDR3 DNA follows: TGTGCCAGCATTTTGACAGGGAGCTATGGCTACACCTTC.

Note on this clone: In the same sample, other DNA sequences code for this CDR3. The genes are TRBV5-1 and TRBJ1-2, with D uncertain. The V end lost 4 bases, the J end lost 3 bases, and 10 bases lay between the germline ends. There are 13 residues in the CDR3. The germline V gene encodes CDR1 SGHRS and CDR2 YFSETQ. The CDR3 sequence: CASSPVRDYGYTF. DNA for the CDR3: TGCGCCAGCAGCCCGGTCCGTGACTATGGCTACACCTTC.